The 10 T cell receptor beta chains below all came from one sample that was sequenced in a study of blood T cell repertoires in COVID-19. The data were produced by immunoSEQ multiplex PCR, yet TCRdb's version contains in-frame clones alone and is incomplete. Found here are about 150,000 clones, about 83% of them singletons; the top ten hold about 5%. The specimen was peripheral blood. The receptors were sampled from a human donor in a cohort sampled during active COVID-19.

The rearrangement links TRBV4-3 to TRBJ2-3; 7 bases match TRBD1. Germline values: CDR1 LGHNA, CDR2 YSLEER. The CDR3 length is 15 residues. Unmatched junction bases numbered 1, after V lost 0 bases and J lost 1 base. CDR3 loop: CASSQDTGGTDTQYF. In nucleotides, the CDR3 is TGCGCCAGCAGCCAAGATACAGGGGGCACAGATACGCAGTATTTT.

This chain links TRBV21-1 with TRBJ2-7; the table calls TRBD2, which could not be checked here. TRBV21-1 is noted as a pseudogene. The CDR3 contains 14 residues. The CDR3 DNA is TGTGCCAGCAGCAGGGGACTAGATCTCTACGAGCAGTACTTC. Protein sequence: CASSRGLDLYEQYF.

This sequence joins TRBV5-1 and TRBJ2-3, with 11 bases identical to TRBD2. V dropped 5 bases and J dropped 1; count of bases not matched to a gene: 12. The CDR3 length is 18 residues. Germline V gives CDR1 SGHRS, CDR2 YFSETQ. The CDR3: CASRQLLAGGQRTDTQYF. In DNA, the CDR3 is TGCGCCAGCAGACAGCTTTTAGCGGGGGGGCAACGCACAGATACGCAGTATTTT.

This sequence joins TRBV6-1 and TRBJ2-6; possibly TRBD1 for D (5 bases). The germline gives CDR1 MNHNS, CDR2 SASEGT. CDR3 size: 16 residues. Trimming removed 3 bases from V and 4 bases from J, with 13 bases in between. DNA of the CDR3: TGTGCCAGCAGTGAGGGCAGGGTGAACGGGGCCAACGTCCTGACTTTC. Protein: CASSEGRVNGANVLTF.

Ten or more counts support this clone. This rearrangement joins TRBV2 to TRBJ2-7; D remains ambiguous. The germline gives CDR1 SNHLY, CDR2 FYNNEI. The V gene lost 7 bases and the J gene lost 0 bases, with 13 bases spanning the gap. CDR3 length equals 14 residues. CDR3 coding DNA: TGTGCCAGCAAAGTCCAGGCTAACTCCTACGAGCAGTACTTC. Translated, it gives CASKVQANSYEQYF.

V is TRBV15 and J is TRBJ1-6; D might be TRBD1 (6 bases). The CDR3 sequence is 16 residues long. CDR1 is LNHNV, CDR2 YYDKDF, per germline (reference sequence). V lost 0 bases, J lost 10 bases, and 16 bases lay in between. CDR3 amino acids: CATSRERGGSRSPLHF. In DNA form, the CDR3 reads TGTGCCACCAGCAGAGAACGAGGGGGATCGCGATCACCCCTCCACTTT.

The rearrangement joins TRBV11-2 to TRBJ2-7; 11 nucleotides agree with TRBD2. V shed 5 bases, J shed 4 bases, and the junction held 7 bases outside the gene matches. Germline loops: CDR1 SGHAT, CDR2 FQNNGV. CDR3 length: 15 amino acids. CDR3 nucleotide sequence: TGTGCCAGCAGCCCTGTTAGCGGGGGGGGGTACGAGCAGTACTTC. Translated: CASSPVSGGGYEQYF. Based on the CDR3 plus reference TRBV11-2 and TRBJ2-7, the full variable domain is EAGVAQSPRYKIIEKRQSVAFWCNPISGHATLYWYQQILGQGPKLLIQFQNNGVVDDSQLPKDRFSAERLKGVDSTLKIQPAKLEDSAVYLCASSPVSGGGYEQYFGPGTRLTVT.

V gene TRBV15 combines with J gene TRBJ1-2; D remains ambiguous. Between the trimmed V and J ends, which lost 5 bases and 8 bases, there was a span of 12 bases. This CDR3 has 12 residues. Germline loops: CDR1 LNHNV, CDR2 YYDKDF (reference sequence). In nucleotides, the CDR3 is TGTGCCACCAGCGCCGGGTCTCGAGGCTACACCTTC. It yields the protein CATSAGSRGYTF.

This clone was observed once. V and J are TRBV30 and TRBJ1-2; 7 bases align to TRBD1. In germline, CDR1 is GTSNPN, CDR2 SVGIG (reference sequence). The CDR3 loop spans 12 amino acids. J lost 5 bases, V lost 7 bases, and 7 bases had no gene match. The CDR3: CAYNRGRYGYTF. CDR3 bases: TGTGCCTACAACAGGGGACGGTATGGCTACACCTTC.

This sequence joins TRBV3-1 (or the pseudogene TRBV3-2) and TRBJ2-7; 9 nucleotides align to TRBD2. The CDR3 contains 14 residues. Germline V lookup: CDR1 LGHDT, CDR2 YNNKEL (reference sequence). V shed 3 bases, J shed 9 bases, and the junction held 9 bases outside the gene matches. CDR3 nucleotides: TGTGCCAGCAGCCAGGACGCTAGCGGGAAAGGGCAGTACTTC. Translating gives CASSQDASGKGQYF.